One and the same sample provided the 22 T cell receptor beta chains below, sequenced in a study of shared clonotypes between healthy human individuals. Generated by immunoSEQ multiplex PCR, the TCRdb table keeps only in-frame clones and is missing some. Among hundreds of thousands of clones, around 86% were seen once, and the ten largest hold roughly 15%. Sample: memory CD8+ T cells sorted from blood. Described subset: CD45RO+ cells pooled with CCR7-negative TemRA cells. The receptors originated from a young man in good health.

This rearrangement joins TRBV7-6 to TRBJ2-7; 13 bases line up with TRBD2. Per germline, CDR1 SGHVS and CDR2 FNYEAQ. The CDR3 sequence is 16 residues long. V lost 0 bases and J lost 7; bases outside the gene matches: 6. The CDR3 DNA follows: TGTGCCAGCAGCTTAGCGGGGGGACTAGCGGGGAGGGAGCAGTACTTC. Translation gives CASSLAGGLAGREQYF.

V gene TRBV28 combines with J gene TRBJ2-7, with D perhaps assigned TRBD1 or TRBD2 (5 bases each). The CDR3 is 13 residues long. Germline lookup yields CDR1 MDHEN and CDR2 SYDVKM. V was cut by 8 bases and J by 2 bases, with 13 bases left in between. In nucleotides, the CDR3 is TGTGCCAGCCGGGACCGGCTTCCCTACGAGCAGTACTTC. Protein: CASRDRLPYEQYF.

The sample holds a few counts of this clone. The J gene is TRBJ1-2, the V gene TRBV7-9; D is unclear. The germline CDR1 and CDR2 sequences are SEHNR and FQNEAQ (reference sequence). Trimming stripped 3 bases from V and 4 bases from J, with 9 bases between. The CDR3 consists of 13 residues. CDR3 amino acids: CASSFSHTYGYTF. The CDR3 nucleotides are TGTGCCAGCAGCTTTTCTCACACCTATGGCTACACCTTC. The entire variable domain, with the rest obtained from reference TRBV7-9 and TRBJ1-2, is as follows: DTGVSQNPRHKITKRGQNVTFRCDPISEHNRLYWYRQTLGQGPEFLTYFQNEAQLEKSRLLSDRFSAERPKGSFSTLEIQRTEQGDSAMYLCASSFSHTYGYTFGSGTRLTVV.

V usage is TRBV4-3 and J usage is TRBJ2-4, with D perhaps matching TRBD1 (5 bases). The CDR3 is made up of 20 amino acids. Trimming cost V 0 bases and J 0 bases, with 21 bases left between them. Germline V gene data show CDR1 as LGHNA and CDR2 as YSLEER. CDR3 in amino acids: CASSQDHVTVESLAKNIQYF. Here the CDR3 DNA reads TGCGCCAGCAGCCAAGATCACGTGACAGTGGAATCTTTAGCCAAAAACATTCAGTACTTC.

The V and J genes are TRBV6-6 and TRBJ2-7; 8 nucleotides match TRBD2. Looked up from germline, CDR1 is MNHNY and CDR2 is SVGAGI (reference sequence). J gave up 3 bases and V 6 bases, and 10 bases lay outside the gene matches. This CDR3 spans 15 amino acids. The CDR3 sequence is CASSPLQLADYEQYF. The DNA for the CDR3 is TGTGCCAGCAGCCCCTTACAACTAGCGGACTACGAGCAGTACTTC.

This clone was detected many times. Other DNA sequences within the sample encode an identical CDR3. The J gene is TRBJ2-1, the V gene TRBV6-5; D unclear. CDR1 and CDR2 from the germline V gene are MNHEY and SVGAGI. The CDR3 consists of 11 residues. The V and J ends lost 6 bases and 4 bases respectively, with 4 bases between them. The CDR3 loop reads CASRAYNEQFF. DNA of the CDR3: TGTGCCAGCAGAGCATACAATGAGCAGTTCTTC.

This rearrangement joins TRBV25-1 to TRBJ2-7; no clear D gene. Trimming removed 5 bases at V and 5 bases at J, with 7 bases between. The CDR3 consists of 11 residues. Germline lookup yields CDR1 MGHDK and CDR2 SYGVNS. Here the CDR3 reads CASSIRDEQYF. The CDR3 nucleotides are TGTGCCAGCAGTATTCGTGACGAGCAGTACTTC.

This chain uses TRBV28 with TRBJ2-2; 9 bases are shared with TRBD1. CDR3 length equals 15 residues. Germline assignment: CDR1 MDHEN and CDR2 SYDVKM. The ends lost 3 bases at V and 8 bases at J; junction bases unmatched: 7. CDR3 coding DNA: TGTGCCAGCAGTTTTTGGACAGGGGATTTTGGGGAGCTGTTTTTT. Amino acid sequence: CASSFWTGDFGELFF.

Of note for this clone: A much larger clone lies a single base off, so this may be a read error. The V and J genes are TRBV21-1 and TRBJ1-4; the D call TRBD1 from the table was never checked on the DNA. TRBV21-1 is labeled a pseudogene. This CDR3 has 16 residues. CDR3 DNA sequence: TGTGCCAGCAGCAAAGGTCGAGGCAGGGTACGGGAAAAACTGTTTTTT. Residues: CASSKGRGRVREKLFF.

The rearrangement uses TRBV6-1 and TRBJ1-1, with D possibly TRBD1 on 6 matching bases. The CDR3 loop spans 16 amino acids. V was clipped by 2 bases and J by 0 bases, with 13 bases between them. CDR1 and CDR2 from the germline V gene are MNHNS and SASEGT. The chain's CDR3 is CASSEWGGWMNTEAFF. The CDR3 DNA sequence: TGTGCCAGCAGTGAATGGGGGGGCTGGATGAACACTGAAGCTTTCTTT.

This clone was seen only a few times. The chain combines TRBV7-9 with TRBJ1-2, with D possibly TRBD1 on 6 matching bases. Germline-derived CDR1 and CDR2 are SEHNR and FQNEAQ (reference sequence). This CDR3 region has 15 residues. V gave up 0 bases and J gave up 6 bases, with 14 bases separating them. The CDR3 spells CASSLAQPRGDGYTF. CDR3 DNA sequence: TGTGCCAGCAGCTTAGCGCAACCCAGGGGCGATGGCTACACCTTC.

The V gene is TRBV5-1, the J gene TRBJ2-7; 9 nucleotides agree with TRBD1. The CDR3 runs to 13 residues. V lost 4 bases and J lost 3; bases outside the gene matches: 2. Germline values: CDR1 SGHRS, CDR2 YFSETQ. CDR3 region: CASSGTGNYEQYF. CDR3 nucleotide sequence: TGCGCCAGCAGCGGGACAGGGAACTACGAGCAGTACTTC. The complete variable domain, with remaining parts taken from reference TRBV5-1 and TRBJ2-7, reads KAGVTQTPRYLIKTRGQQVTLSCSPISGHRSVSWYQQTPGQGLQFLFEYFSETQRNKGNFPGRFSGRQFSNSRSEMNVSTLELGDSALYLCASSGTGNYEQYFGPGTRLTVT.

This clone was picked up one time. The V call is TRBV5-6, the J call TRBJ1-1; 11 bases agree with TRBD1. The CDR3 covers 14 residues. The germline V gene has CDR1 SGHDT and CDR2 YYEEEE. Germline trimming cut 5 bases from V and 5 bases from J; bases unmatched to any gene: 5. The CDR3 loop reads CASSSGTGGTEAFF. CDR3 DNA sequence: TGTGCCAGCAGTTCCGGGACAGGGGGGACTGAAGCTTTCTTT. Full variable domain (missing parts from reference TRBV5-6 and TRBJ1-1): DAGVTQSPTHLIKTRGQQVTLRCSPKSGHDTVSWYQQALGQGPQFIFQYYEEEERQRGNFPDRFSGHQFPNYSSELNVNALLLGDSALYLCASSSGTGGTEAFFGQGTRLTVV.

This chain connects TRBV6-5 to TRBJ2-7; D remains ambiguous. Germline lookup yields CDR1 MNHEY and CDR2 SVGAGI. The ends were cut back, 1 base at V and 6 bases at J, with 10 bases in the middle. CDR3 size: 13 residues. CDR3 loop: CASSYLSSGEQYF. The DNA of the CDR3 is TGTGCCAGCAGTTACTTGTCGTCAGGCGAGCAGTACTTC.

The rearrangement uses TRBV6-5 and TRBJ2-3; D gene unclear. This CDR3 contains 11 residues. The germline V gene has CDR1 MNHEY and CDR2 SVGAGI. Trimming stripped 6 bases from V and 4 bases from J, with 5 bases between. CDR3 region: CASRKSDTQYF. DNA for the CDR3: TGTGCCAGCAGGAAGTCAGATACGCAGTATTTT.

This clone was detected many times. The chain links TRBV7-6 to TRBJ1-5, with 8 bases identical to TRBD1. Germline CDR1 and CDR2: SGHVS and FNYEAQ. Losses at the gene ends were 4 bases for V and 0 bases for J; bases not matched to a gene: 8. The CDR3 spans 17 residues. In DNA form, the CDR3 reads TGTGCCAGCAGCTCACGGACAGGGCCGTATAGCAATCAGCCCCAGCATTTT. Encoded protein: CASSSRTGPYSNQPQHF.

This rearrangement joins TRBV6-1 to TRBJ2-7; either TRBD1 or TRBD2 may supply D (5 bases each). V dropped 8 bases and J dropped 5 bases, with 16 bases sitting between them. The CDR3 is 13 amino acids. Germline CDR1 MNHNS, CDR2 SASEGT. For the CDR3, the DNA is TGTGCCAGCCGACTGCCGGGGCGCGACGAGCAGTACTTC. Protein product: CASRLPGRDEQYF.

The genes are TRBV2 and TRBJ2-7, with TRBD1 identical over 8 bases. Germline V lookup: CDR1 SNHLY, CDR2 FYNNEI. V was clipped by 4 bases and J by 3 bases; unmatched bases: 11. This CDR3 has 16 amino acids. The CDR3 protein is CASSVRAGQVYYEQYF. As DNA, the CDR3 is TGTGCCAGCAGTGTGAGGGCGGGACAGGTATACTACGAGCAGTACTTC.

This chain links TRBV18 with TRBJ2-7; D is unclear. The CDR3 runs 17 residues. Deletions cut 4 bases from V and 0 bases from J, with 19 bases between. The V gene's germline CDR1 is KGHSH and CDR2 LQKENI. As DNA, the CDR3 is TGTGCCAGCTCACTTACAGCTCTCCCTTCTAACTCCTACGAGCAGTACTTC. Amino acid sequence: CASSLTALPSNSYEQYF.

V is TRBV2 and J is TRBJ2-7, with 7 nucleotides matching TRBD1. The V gene end was trimmed by 8 bases and the J gene end by 4 bases; junction bases not matched to a gene: 5. Per the germline V gene, CDR1 is SNHLY and CDR2 is FYNNEI. The CDR3 contains 12 residues. The CDR3 coding sequence is TGTGCCAGCGCCGGGACAGTTTACGAGCAGTACTTC. Its translation is CASAGTVYEQYF. Using reference TRBV2 and TRBJ2-7 for the parts outside the CDR3, the full variable domain is EPEVTQTPSHQVTQMGQEVILRCVPISNHLYFYWYRQILGQKVEFLVSFYNNEISEKSEIFDDQFSVERPDGSNFTLKIRSTKLEDSAMYFCASAGTVYEQYFGPGTRLTVT.

The chain uses TRBV5-1 and TRBJ1-2; D not resolved. Trimming left V 3 bases short and J 0 bases short, with 6 bases between. The CDR3 covers 13 residues. The germline V gene has CDR1 SGHRS and CDR2 YFSETQ. CDR3 bases: TGCGCCAGCAGCTGGGCGGCTAACTATGGCTACACCTTC. Translated, it gives CASSWAANYGYTF.

The chain carries TRBV7-9 and TRBJ1-2, with 10 positions matching TRBD1. CDR1 and CDR2 (germline): SEHNR, FQNEAQ (reference sequence). The V segment lost 5 bases and the J segment 7 bases; nucleotides outside the gene matches: 4. There are 13 residues in the CDR3. CDR3 loop: CASSIRDRGGYTF. CDR3 coding DNA: TGTGCCAGCAGCATCCGGGACAGGGGTGGCTACACCTTC.